This T cell receptor beta chain derives from a study of Ad26.COV2.S vaccination and SARS-CoV-2 variants. About the research overall: The vaccine Ad26.COV2.S was put into the muscle once, or twice with 56 days between. Study findings and constraints: Vaccinees displayed broader spike-specific TCR repertoires than placebo recipients. Once vaccination had occurred, spike-specific CD8+ and CD4+ T cell responses reportedly showed substantial breadth.

Treatment indicated: some 19 received Ad26.COV2.S at low or high dose, single or two shots; 5 received placebo; per-sample allocation not given. Samples analyzed were those drawn on day 63 after the first vaccine or placebo injection. Expressing Wuhan-strain SARS-CoV-2 spike, an Ad26 vector served as the vaccine. In the case of this clone: The antigen is not known.

This CDR3 spans 17 amino acids. CDR1 is SGHNT, CDR2 YENEEA, per germline. The V end lost 4 bases, the J end lost 2 bases, and 20 bases lay between the germline ends. Clones were sequenced by immunoSEQ multiplex PCR, and TCRdb holds only the in-frame ones, with some missing. The sample shows some 340,000 clones, around 81% of them seen only once. The TCR was taken from a person aged 18-65 years who received the Ad26.COV2.S COVID-19 vaccine or a placebo. This chain links TRBV11-3 with TRBJ2-5, with D tentatively TRBD2 (5 bases). The sequencing used peripheral blood, collected in a trial of Ad26.COV2.S vaccine versus placebo. The CDR3 loop is CASSSGVFMGYQETQYF. The CDR3 DNA reads as TGTGCCAGCAGCTCCGGGGTTTTTATGGGCTATCAAGAGACCCAGTACTTC.